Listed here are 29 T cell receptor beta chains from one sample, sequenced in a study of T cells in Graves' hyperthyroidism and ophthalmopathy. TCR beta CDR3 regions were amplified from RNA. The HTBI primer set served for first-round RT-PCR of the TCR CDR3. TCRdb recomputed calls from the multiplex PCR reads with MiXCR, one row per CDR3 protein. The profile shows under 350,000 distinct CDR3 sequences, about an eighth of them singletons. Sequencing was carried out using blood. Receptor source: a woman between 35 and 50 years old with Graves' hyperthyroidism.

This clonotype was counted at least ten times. CDR3 DNA sequence: TGTGCCAGCAGTGAAATGGGGCTGACCGGGTCGGGCACAGATACGCAGTATTTT. Translating gives CASSEMGLTGSGTDTQYF. The chain employs TRBV6-1 and TRBJ2-3; tentatively, D is TRBD1 (5 bases). Per germline, CDR1 MNHNS and CDR2 SASEGT. Deletions cut 2 bases from V and 1 base from J, with 19 bases between. The CDR3 totals 18 residues.

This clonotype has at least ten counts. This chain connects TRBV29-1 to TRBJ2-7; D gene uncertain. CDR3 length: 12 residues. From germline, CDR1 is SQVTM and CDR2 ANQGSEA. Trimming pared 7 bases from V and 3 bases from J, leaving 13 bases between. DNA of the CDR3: TGCAGCGCACTTACAGAGTACTACGAGCAGTACTTC. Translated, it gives CSALTEYYEQYF.

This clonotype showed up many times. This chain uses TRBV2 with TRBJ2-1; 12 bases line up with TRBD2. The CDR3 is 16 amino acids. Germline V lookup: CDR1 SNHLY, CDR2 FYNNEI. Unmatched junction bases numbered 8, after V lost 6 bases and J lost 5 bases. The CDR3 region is CASRMTPSGGDNEQFF. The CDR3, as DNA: TGTGCCAGCAGGATGACGCCTAGCGGGGGGGACAATGAGCAGTTCTTC.

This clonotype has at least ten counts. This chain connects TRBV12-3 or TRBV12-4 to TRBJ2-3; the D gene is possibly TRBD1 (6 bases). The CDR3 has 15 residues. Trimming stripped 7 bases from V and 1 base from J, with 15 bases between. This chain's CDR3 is CASTFGAGGTDTQYF. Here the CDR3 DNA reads TGTGCCAGCACCTTTGGGGCAGGGGGCACAGATACGCAGTATTTT.

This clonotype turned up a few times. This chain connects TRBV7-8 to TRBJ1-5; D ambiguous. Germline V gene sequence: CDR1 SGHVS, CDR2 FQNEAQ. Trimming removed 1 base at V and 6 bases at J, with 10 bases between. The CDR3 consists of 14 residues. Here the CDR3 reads CASSLVGISQPQHF. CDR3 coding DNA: TGTGCCAGCAGCTTAGTTGGTATATCTCAGCCCCAGCATTTT.

CDR3 bases: TGTGCCAGCAGCTTTTTCGGGAGGGCTGATGAGACCCAGTACTTC. This encodes CASSFFGRADETQYF. The J gene is TRBJ2-5, the V gene TRBV7-9; 8 nucleotides agree with TRBD2. Germline V gene data show CDR1 as SEHNR and CDR2 as FQNEAQ (reference sequence). This CDR3 contains 15 residues. The trim removed 3 bases at V and 5 bases at J, leaving 8 bases unmatched.

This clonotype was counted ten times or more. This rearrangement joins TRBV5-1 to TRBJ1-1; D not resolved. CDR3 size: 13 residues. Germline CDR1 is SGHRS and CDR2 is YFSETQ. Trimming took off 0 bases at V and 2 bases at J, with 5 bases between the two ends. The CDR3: CASSLASNTEAFF. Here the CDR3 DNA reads TGCGCCAGCAGCTTGGCCTCAAACACTGAAGCTTTCTTT.

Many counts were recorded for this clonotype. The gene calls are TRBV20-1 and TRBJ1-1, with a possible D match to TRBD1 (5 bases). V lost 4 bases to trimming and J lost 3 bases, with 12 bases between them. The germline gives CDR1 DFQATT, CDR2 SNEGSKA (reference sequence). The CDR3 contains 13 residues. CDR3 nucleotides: TGCAGTGCTACGGGACTCTCGGACACTGAAGCTTTCTTT. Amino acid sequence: CSATGLSDTEAFF.

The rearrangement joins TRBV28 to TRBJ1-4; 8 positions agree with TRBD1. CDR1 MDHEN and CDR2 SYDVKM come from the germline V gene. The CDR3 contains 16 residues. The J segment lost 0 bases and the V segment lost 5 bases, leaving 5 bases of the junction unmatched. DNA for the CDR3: TGTGCCAGCAGTACGGGACAGGCTGCAACTAATGAAAAACTGTTTTTT. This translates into CASSTGQAATNEKLFF.

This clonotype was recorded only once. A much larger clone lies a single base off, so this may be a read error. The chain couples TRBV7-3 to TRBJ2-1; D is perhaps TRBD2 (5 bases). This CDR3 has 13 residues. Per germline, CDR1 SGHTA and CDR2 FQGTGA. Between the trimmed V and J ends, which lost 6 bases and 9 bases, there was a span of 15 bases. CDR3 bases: TGTGCCAGCAGACAAACACTAGATGCTGAGCAGTTCTTC. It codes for CASRQTLDAEQFF.

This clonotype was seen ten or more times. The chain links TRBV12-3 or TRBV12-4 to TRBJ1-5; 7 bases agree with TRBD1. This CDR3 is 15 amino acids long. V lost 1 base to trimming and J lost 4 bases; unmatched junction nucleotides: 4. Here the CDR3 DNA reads TGTGCCAGCAGTTTAGGGGACAGCCTTAATCAGCCCCAGCATTTT. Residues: CASSLGDSLNQPQHF.

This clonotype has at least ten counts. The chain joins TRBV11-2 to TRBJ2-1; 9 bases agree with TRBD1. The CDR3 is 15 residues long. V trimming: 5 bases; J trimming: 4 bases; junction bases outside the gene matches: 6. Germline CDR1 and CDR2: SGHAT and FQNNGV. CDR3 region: CASSRTGGRYNEQFF. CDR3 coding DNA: TGTGCCAGCAGCCGCACAGGGGGCAGGTACAATGAGCAGTTCTTC. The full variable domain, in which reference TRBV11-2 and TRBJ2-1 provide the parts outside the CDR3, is EAGVAQSPRYKIIEKRQSVAFWCNPISGHATLYWYQQILGQGPKLLIQFQNNGVVDDSQLPKDRFSAERLKGVDSTLKIQPAKLEDSAVYLCASSRTGGRYNEQFFGPGTRLTVL.

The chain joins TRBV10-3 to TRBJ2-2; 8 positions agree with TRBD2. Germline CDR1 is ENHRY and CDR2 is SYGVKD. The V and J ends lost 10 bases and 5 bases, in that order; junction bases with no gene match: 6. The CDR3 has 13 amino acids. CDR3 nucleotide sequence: TGTGCCACCCAGCGGGAGTCAACCGGGGAGCTGTTTTTT. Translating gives CATQRESTGELFF.

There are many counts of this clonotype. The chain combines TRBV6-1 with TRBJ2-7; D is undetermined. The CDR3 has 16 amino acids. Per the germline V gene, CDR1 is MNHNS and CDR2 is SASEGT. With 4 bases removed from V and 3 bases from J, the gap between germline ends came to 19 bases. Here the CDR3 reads CASSAFSSARYYEQYF. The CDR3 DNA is TGTGCCAGCAGTGCCTTTTCATCGGCTAGGTACTACGAGCAGTACTTC.

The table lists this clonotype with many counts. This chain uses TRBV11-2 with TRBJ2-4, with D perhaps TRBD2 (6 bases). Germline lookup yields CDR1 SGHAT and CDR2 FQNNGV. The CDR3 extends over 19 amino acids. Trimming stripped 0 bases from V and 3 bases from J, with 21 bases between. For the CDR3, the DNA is TGTGCCAGCAGCTTAGAGTGGGTTGGGCGGGGAATTGACAAAAACATTCAGTACTTC. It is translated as CASSLEWVGRGIDKNIQYF.

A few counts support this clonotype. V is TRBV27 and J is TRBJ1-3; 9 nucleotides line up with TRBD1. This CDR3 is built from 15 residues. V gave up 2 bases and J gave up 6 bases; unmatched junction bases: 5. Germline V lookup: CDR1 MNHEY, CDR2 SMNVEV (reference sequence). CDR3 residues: CASSLRGTGKNTIYF. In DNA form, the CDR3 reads TGTGCCAGCAGTTTAAGGGGGACAGGGAAAAACACCATATATTTT.

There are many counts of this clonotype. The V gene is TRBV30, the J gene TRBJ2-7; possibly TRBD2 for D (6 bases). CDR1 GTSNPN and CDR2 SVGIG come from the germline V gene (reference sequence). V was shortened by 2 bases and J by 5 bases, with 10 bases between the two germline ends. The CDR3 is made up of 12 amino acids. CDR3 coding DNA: TGTGCCTGGAGTTCATCGGGGGACGAGCAGTACTTC. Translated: CAWSSSGDEQYF. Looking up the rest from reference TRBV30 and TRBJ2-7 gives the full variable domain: SQTIHQWPATLVQPVGSPLSLECTVEGTSNPNLYWYRQAAGRGLQLLFYSVGIGQISSEVPQNLSASRPQDRQFILSSKKLLLSDSGFYLCAWSSSGDEQYFGPGTRLTVT.

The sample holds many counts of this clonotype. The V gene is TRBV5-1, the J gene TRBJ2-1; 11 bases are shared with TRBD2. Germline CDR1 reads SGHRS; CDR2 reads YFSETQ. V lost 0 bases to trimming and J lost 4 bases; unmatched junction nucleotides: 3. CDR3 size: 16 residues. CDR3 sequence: CASSLALAGEYNEQFF. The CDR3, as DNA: TGCGCCAGCAGCTTGGCACTAGCGGGAGAATACAATGAGCAGTTCTTC.

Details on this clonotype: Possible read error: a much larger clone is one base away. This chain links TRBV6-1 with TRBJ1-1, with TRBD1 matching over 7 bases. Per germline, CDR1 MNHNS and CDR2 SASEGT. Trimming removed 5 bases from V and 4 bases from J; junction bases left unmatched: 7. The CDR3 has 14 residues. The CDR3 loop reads CASSLTGAVTEAFF. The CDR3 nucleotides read TGTGCCAGCAGTCTCACAGGGGCGGTCACTGAAGCTTTCTTT.

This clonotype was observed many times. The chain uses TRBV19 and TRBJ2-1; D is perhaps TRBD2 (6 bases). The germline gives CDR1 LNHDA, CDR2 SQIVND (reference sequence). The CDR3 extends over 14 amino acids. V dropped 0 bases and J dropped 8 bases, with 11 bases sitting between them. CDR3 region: CASSIDSGVDEQFF. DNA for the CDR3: TGTGCCAGTAGTATAGATTCGGGGGTTGATGAGCAGTTCTTC.

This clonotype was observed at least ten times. In DNA, the CDR3 is TGCAGTGCTAGCGACAGTTCCGAGCAGTACTTC. This translates into CSASDSSEQYF. J is TRBJ2-7 and V is TRBV20-1, with D maybe TRBD1 (5 bases). V was shortened by 3 bases and J by 6 bases, with 9 bases between the two germline ends. This CDR3 comprises 11 residues. Germline V gene lookup returns CDR1 DFQATT and CDR2 SNEGSKA (reference sequence).

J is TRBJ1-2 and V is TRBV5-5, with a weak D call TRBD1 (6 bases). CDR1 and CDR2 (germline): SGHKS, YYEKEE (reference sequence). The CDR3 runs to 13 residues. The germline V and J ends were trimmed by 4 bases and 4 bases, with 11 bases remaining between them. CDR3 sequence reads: CASSLDRSYGYTF. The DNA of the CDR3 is TGTGCCAGCAGCCTCGACAGGTCCTATGGCTACACCTTC. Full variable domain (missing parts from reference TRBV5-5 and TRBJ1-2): DAGVTQSPTHLIKTRGQQVTLRCSPISGHKSVSWYQQVLGQGPQFIFQYYEKEERGRGNFPDRFSARQFPNYSSELNVNALLLGDSALYLCASSLDRSYGYTFGSGTRLTVV.

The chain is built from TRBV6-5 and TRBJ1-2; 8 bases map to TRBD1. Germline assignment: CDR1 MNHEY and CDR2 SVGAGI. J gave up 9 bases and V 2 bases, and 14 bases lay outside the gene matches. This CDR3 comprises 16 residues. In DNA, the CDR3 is TGTGCCAGCAGTTACAGGGGGGGACAGGTTAGCAATCGCTACACCTTC. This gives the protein CASSYRGGQVSNRYTF.

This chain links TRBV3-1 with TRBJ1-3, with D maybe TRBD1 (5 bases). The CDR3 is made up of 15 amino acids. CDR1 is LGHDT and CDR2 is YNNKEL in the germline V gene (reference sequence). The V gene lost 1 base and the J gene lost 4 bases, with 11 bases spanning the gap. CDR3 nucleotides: TGTGCCAGCAGCCAAGGTCGGGGGATCGGAAACACCATATATTTT. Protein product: CASSQGRGIGNTIYF.

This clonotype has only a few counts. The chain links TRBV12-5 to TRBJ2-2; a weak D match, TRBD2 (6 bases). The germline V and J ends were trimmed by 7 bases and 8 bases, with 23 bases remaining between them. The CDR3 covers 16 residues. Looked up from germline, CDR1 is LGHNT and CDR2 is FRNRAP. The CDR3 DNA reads TGTGCTAGTGAACCTAAAGAGGGAGGAGTTGGGGGGGAGCTGTTTTTT. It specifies CASEPKEGGVGGELFF.

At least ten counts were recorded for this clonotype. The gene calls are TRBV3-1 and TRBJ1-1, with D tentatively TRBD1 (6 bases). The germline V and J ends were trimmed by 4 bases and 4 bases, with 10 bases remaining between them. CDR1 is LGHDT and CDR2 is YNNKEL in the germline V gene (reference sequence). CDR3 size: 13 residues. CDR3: CASSRGGLTEAFF. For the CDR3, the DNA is TGTGCCAGCAGCCGTGGGGGGCTCACTGAAGCTTTCTTT.

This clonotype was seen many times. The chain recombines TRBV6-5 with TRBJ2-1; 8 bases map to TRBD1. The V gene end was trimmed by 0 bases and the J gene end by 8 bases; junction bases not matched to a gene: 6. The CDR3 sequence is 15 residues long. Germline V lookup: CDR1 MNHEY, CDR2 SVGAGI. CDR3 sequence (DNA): TGTGCCAGCAGTTACTCGCGACAGGGGTTGGATGAGCAGTTCTTC. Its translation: CASSYSRQGLDEQFF.

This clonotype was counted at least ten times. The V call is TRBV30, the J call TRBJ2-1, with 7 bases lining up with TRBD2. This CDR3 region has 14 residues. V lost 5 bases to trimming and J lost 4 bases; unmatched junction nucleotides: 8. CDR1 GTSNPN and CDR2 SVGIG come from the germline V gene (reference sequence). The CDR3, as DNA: TGTGCCTGGGATGGGGGAGGGTGGTACAATGAGCAGTTCTTC. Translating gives CAWDGGGWYNEQFF. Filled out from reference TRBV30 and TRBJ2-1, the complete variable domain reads SQTIHQWPATLVQPVGSPLSLECTVEGTSNPNLYWYRQAAGRGLQLLFYSVGIGQISSEVPQNLSASRPQDRQFILSSKKLLLSDSGFYLCAWDGGGWYNEQFFGPGTRLTVL.

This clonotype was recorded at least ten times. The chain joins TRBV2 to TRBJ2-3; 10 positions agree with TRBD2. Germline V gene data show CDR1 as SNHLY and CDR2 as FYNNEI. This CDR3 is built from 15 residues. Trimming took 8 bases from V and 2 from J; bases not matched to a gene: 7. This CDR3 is CASQLAGVYTDTQYF. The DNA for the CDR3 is TGTGCCAGCCAGCTAGCGGGAGTGTACACAGATACGCAGTATTTT. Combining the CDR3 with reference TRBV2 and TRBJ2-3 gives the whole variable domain EPEVTQTPSHQVTQMGQEVILRCVPISNHLYFYWYRQILGQKVEFLVSFYNNEISEKSEIFDDQFSVERPDGSNFTLKIRSTKLEDSAMYFCASQLAGVYTDTQYFGPGTRLTVL.